The 8 T cell receptor beta chains reported below all come from one sample, sequenced in a study of cytomegalovirus exposure and HLA in healthy donors (dated by TCRdb to 2016 to 2017). Libraries were constructed by the immunoSEQ multiplex PCR assay. A mixture of 60 forward primers for TCR Vbeta segments and 13 reverse primers for TCR Jbeta segments was used in the multiplex PCR. The source is immuneACCESS, and TCRdb retained only in-frame sequences with V and J called. Part of the clones is not carried over; for the studies checked, unresolved V genes explain less than half of this, and the remainder is unexplained. The sample table includes some 110,000 clones. The top ten clones comprise 6.8% of the sample. Sequencing was performed on PBMCs. All receptors derive from a man aged 40-49 years in good health and CMV-seropositive.

The V gene is TRBV19, the J gene TRBJ2-3; D may be TRBD2 (5 bases). CDR3 length: 15 residues. Germline CDR1 and CDR2: LNHDA and SQIVND (reference sequence). V was pared by 3 bases and J by 1 base, with 11 bases between. The DNA for the CDR3 is TGTGCCAGTAGTATGTCGAGGGCCCGCACAGATACGCAGTATTTT. This encodes CASSMSRARTDTQYF.

The V call is TRBV28, the J call TRBJ2-5; 10 bases line up with TRBD1. Germline lookup yields CDR1 MDHEN and CDR2 SYDVKM. With V trimmed by 2 bases and J by 5 bases, 5 bases remained unmatched. CDR3 length equals 15 residues. CDR3 sequence: CASSLTTGGLETQYF. CDR3 sequence (DNA): TGTGCCAGCAGTTTAACGACAGGGGGCTTGGAGACCCAGTACTTC.

The chain is built from TRBV6-5 and TRBJ2-5, with D possibly TRBD1 on 6 matching bases. The CDR3 has 11 residues. With 2 bases removed from V and 11 bases from J, the gap between germline ends came to 9 bases. Germline CDR1 is MNHEY and CDR2 is SVGAGI. CDR3 amino acids: CASSYVGQQYF. Written as DNA, the CDR3 is TGTGCCAGCAGTTACGTCGGACAGCAGTACTTC.

The rearrangement joins TRBV7-3 to TRBJ2-2; TRBD1 matches at 8 bases. CDR3 length: 18 residues. V shed 6 bases and J 1 base; nucleotides not matched to a gene: 13. Germline lookup yields CDR1 SGHTA and CDR2 FQGTGA. CDR3 loop: CASSPGQGAWVNTGELFF. In DNA, the CDR3 is TGTGCCAGCAGTCCAGGTCAGGGGGCTTGGGTGAACACCGGGGAGCTGTTTTTT. The whole variable domain, filled in from reference TRBV7-3 and TRBJ2-2, reads GAGVSQTPSNKVTEKGKYVELRCDPISGHTALYWYRQSLGQGPEFLIYFQGTGAADDSGLPNDRFFAVRPEGSVSTLKIQRTERGDSAVYLCASSPGQGAWVNTGELFFGEGSRLTVL.

The rearrangement uses TRBV1 and TRBJ1-3; TRBD1, the D gene given by the table, was not confirmed from the DNA. TRBV1 has pseudogene status. This CDR3 region has 16 residues. CDR3 in amino acids: CTSSQQGIGAGNTIYF. Here the CDR3 DNA reads TGCACCAGCAGCCAGCAGGGAATTGGAGCGGGAAACACCATATATTTT.

The gene calls are TRBV19 and TRBJ2-2; D gene ambiguous. The CDR3 loop spans 15 amino acids. Germline V gene sequence: CDR1 LNHDA, CDR2 SQIVND (reference sequence). V shed 5 bases and J shed 6 bases, with 16 bases lying between them. CDR3 nucleotide sequence: TGTGCCAGTAGTGCCGACATAGGCTCTCCCGGGGAGCTGTTTTTT. Its translation is CASSADIGSPGELFF.

The chain is built from TRBV14 and TRBJ2-3, with D tentatively TRBD1 (5 bases). There are 14 residues in the CDR3. V lost 4 bases, J lost 3 bases, and 11 bases lay in between. CDR1 and CDR2 from the germline V gene are SGHDN and FVKESK. This CDR3 reads CASSPRVVTDTQYF. The CDR3 nucleotides are TGTGCCAGCAGCCCCAGGGTAGTAACAGATACGCAGTATTTT.

The chain links TRBV4-3 to TRBJ2-3; 7 positions match TRBD2. V gave up 0 bases and J gave up 4 bases; unmatched junction bases: 4. This CDR3 contains 15 residues. Germline lookup yields CDR1 LGHNA and CDR2 YSLEER. CDR3 in DNA: TGCGCCAGCAGCCAAGACCGACTAGCTCCAGATACGCAGTATTTT. Amino acid sequence: CASSQDRLAPDTQYF.